Sequencing of this TCR beta chain was carried out in a study of T cell repertoires in cytomegalovirus infection. Whole-study context: CMV epitopes in the study were HLA-C-restricted (recently identified) and HLA-B-restricted (well studied). Based on public TCR beta signatures, there were indications of CMV infection and of a matching HLA type. Study conclusions and caveats: Dominating the ex vivo response were TCR beta clonotypes that were CMV-specific and HLA-C-restricted. Carriers of CMV plus the relevant HLA were identified by cumulative public TCR beta family frequency.

TCRdb reprocessed the reads via MiXCR and lists one record per CDR3 protein. Counted here are some 900,000 distinct CDR3 sequences, 30% to 35% occurring once; the ten biggest clones make up over 10%. Points on this clonotype: Its cognate antigen is unknown.

V shed 5 bases and J shed 3 bases, with 25 bases lying between them. Germline V CDR1 and CDR2: MDHEN, SYDVKM. This CDR3 has 18 amino acids. This material consisted of cultured CD8+ T cells from PBMCs, taken from culture after CMV antigen stimulation. The chain employs TRBV28 and TRBJ1-1; maybe TRBD1 (5 bases). This sequence originates from a human donor in good health (CMV status not recorded). Some clones in this sample may be carry-over from other donors' samples. The CDR3 region has the DNA TGTGCCAGCAGTGGGGAATCCGGGGCCCACGGTCCGTACACTGAAGCTTTCTTT. This translates into CASSGESGAHGPYTEAFF.